This T cell receptor (beta chain) was profiled in a study of shared clonotypes between healthy human individuals. The study, taken as a whole, reports: Generally, naive subsets (rather than memory subsets) showed larger estimated richness. Non-shared clonotypes had lower generation probabilities than those shared by all four donors.

How the authors handled the data: Filtering of immunoSEQ junctional sequences could not match full-length read filtering. Using immunoSEQ multiplex PCR, the repertoire was profiled, and TCRdb retains in-frame clones only, with some absent. V and J calls and clone size are those listed in that table; D and trimming were worked out from the DNA. The sample lists about 2.3 million clones, more than 80% occurring once. Details on this clone: What it binds is unknown.

This TCR derives from a man aged 18 to 30 in good health. Some clones in this sample may be carry-over from other donors' samples. Specimen: naive CD4+ T cells from PBMCs. The subset was: CD45RA+ positively selected.

As DNA, the CDR3 is TGTGCCATCAGTGATGGAGATCTTAATGAAAAACTGTTTTTT. Translated, it gives CAISDGDLNEKLFF. The chain combines TRBV10-3 with TRBJ1-4; D is unresolved. The length of the CDR3 is 14 residues. Germline V gene data show CDR1 as ENHRY and CDR2 as SYGVKD. Deletions cut 3 bases from V and 4 bases from J, with 9 bases between.